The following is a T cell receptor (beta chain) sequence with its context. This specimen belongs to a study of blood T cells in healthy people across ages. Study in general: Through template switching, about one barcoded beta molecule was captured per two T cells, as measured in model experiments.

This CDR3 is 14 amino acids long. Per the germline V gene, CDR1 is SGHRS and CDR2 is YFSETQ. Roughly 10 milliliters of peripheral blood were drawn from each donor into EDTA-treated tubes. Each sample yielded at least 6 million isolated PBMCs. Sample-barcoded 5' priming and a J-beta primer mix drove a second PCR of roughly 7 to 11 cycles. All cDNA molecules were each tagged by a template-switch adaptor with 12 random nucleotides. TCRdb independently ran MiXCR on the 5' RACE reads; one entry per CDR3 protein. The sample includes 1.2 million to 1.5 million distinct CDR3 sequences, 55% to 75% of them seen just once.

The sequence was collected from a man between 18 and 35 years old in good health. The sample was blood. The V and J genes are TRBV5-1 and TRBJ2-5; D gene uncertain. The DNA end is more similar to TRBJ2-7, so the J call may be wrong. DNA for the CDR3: TGCGCCAGCAGCTTAGTCCAGAGAACCTACGAGCAGTACTTC. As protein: CASSLVQRTYEQYF.